This TCR beta chain was sequenced during a study of CXCR3-negative and CXCR3-positive naive CD8 T cells. Carrying UMI labels, the TRB cDNA libraries were prepared through 5' RACE. Each CDR3 protein gets one entry in TCRdb, which reprocessed the 5' RACE reads and gives no DNA. Found here are some 49,000 distinct CDR3 sequences; the top ten clones hold roughly 2.3%. This receptor was identified in a human donor in good health. Some clones in this sample may be carry-over from other donors' samples. Specimen: naive CXCR3- CD8+ T cells from blood. Subset in this sample: CD45RO-CCR7+CD27+CD95- naive CD8+ T cells lacking CXCR3 (TNR3-).

The CDR3 reads CASSLDPQGASDEQYF. The chain couples TRBV27 to TRBJ2-7; TCRdb reports TRBD1, a call that lacks DNA to check it against. Germline assignment: CDR1 MNHEY and CDR2 SMNVEV (reference sequence). The CDR3 length is 16 residues.